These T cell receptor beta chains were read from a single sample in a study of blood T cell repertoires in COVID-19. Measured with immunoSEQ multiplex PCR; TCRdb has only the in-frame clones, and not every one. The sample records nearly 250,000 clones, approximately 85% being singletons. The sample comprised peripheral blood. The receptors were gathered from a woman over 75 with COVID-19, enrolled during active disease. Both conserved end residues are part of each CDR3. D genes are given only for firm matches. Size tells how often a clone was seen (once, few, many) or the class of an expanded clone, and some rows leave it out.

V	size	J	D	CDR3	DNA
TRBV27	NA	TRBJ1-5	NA	CASSFGRGQPQHF	TGTGCCAGCAGTTTCGGGCGAGGGCAGCCCCAGCATTTT
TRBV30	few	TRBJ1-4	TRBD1	CAWSSGQGNEKLFF	TGTGCCTGGAGCTCGGGACAGGGGAATGAAAAACTGTTTTTT
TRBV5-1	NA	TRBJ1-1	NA	CASSLTGMEAFF	TGCGCCAGCAGCCTCACAGGGATGGAAGCTTTCTTT
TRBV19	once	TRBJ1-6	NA	CASSDLRLANSPLHF	TGTGCCAGTAGTGACCTCCGACTAGCAAATTCACCCCTCCACTTT
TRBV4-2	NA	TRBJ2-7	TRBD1	CASSQDGDRLFPEQYF	TGTGCCAGCAGCCAGGATGGGGACAGGCTCTTCCCAGAGCAGTACTTC
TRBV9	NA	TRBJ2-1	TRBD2	CASSMASGGDNEQFF	TGTGCCAGCAGCATGGCTAGCGGGGGGGACAATGAGCAGTTCTTC
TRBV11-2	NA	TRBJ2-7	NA	CASSKIQGHEQYF	TGTGCCAGCAGCAAGATACAGGGCCACGAGCAGTACTTC
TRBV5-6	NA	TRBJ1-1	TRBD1	CASSWRAGTGFTEAFF	TGTGCCAGCAGCTGGAGGGCCGGGACAGGGTTCACTGAAGCTTTCTTT
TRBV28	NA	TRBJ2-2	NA	CATSPFRGIGTGELFF	TGTGCCACGTCCCCCTTCCGGGGGATTGGCACCGGGGAGCTGTTTTTT
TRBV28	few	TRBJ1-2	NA	CASSSHSGVFGYGYTF	TGTGCCAGCAGTTCACACTCTGGAGTGTTCGGGTATGGCTACACCTTC
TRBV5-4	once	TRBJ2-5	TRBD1	CASSYRQGVELQYF	TGTGCCAGCAGCTATAGACAGGGGGTCGAATTACAGTACTTC
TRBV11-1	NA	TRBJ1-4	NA	CASSSGHVPEKLFF	TGTGCCAGCAGCTCTGGACACGTCCCCGAAAAACTGTTTTTT
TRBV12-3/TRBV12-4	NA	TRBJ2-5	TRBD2	CASSLRLAGGPHF	TGTGCCAGCAGTTTGAGGCTAGCGGGGGGTCCTCACTTC
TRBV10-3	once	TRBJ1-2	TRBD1	CAISEWTGESGYTF	TGTGCCATCAGTGAGTGGACAGGGGAATCTGGCTACACCTTC
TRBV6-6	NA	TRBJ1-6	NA	CASSPELGNSPLHF	TGTGCCAGCAGTCCGGAGCTGGGTAATTCACCCCTCCACTTT
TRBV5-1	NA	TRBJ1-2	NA	CASSLGGADYGYTF	TGCGCCAGCAGCTTGGGCGGGGCGGACTATGGCTACACCTTC
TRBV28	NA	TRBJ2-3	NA	CASSTEQAVFGITDTQYF	TGTGCCAGCAGCACCGAACAGGCCGTTTTTGGTATTACGGATACGCAGTATTTT
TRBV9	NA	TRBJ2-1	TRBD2	CASSVDSGGTYNEQFF	TGTGCCAGCAGCGTAGATAGCGGGGGTACCTACAATGAGCAGTTCTTC
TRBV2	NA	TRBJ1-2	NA	CASIEGPGGGYTF	TGTGCCAGCATCGAAGGGCCTGGAGGAGGGTACACCTTC
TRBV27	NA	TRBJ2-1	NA	CASSSPGLAGLGEQFF	TGTGCCAGCAGTTCCCCCGGACTGGCTGGTTTGGGAGAGCAGTTCTTC
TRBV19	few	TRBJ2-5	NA	CASRVNSPTGQETQYF	TGTGCCAGTAGAGTAAATTCCCCGACAGGCCAAGAGACCCAGTACTTC
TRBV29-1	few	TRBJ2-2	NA	CSVGPGDGELFF	TGCAGCGTTGGCCCCGGGGACGGGGAGCTGTTTTTT
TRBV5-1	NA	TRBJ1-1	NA	CASSITGGVNTEAFF	TGCGCCAGCAGCATCACCGGGGGGGTGAACACTGAAGCTTTCTTT
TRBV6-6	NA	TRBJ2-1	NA	CASRPTGTGFYEQFF	TGTGCCAGCAGACCCACCGGGACTGGGTTCTATGAGCAGTTCTTC
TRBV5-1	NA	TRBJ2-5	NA	CASSFSGMETQYF	TGCGCCAGCAGCTTCTCAGGGATGGAGACCCAGTACTTC
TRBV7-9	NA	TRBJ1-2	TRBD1	CASSLDTGTGDGYTF	TGTGCCAGCAGCCTCGATACCGGGACAGGGGATGGCTACACCTTC
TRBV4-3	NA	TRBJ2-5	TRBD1	CASSQTGGQETQYF	TGCGCCAGCAGCCAAACAGGGGGGCAAGAGACCCAGTACTTC
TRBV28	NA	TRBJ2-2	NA	CASSLGRRTGELFF	TGTGCCAGCAGTTTGGGCAGACGAACCGGGGAGCTGTTTTTT
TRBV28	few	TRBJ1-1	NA	CASSLSAAQASAFF	TGTGCCAGCAGTTTATCGGCGGCACAGGCCTCAGCTTTCTTT
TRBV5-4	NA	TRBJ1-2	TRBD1	CASSLEGGGYGYTF	TGTGCCAGCAGCTTGGAAGGGGGCGGCTATGGCTACACCTTC
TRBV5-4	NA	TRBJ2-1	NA	CASSGVGGGVSYEQFF	TGTGCCAGCAGTGGTGTGGGGGGGGGCGTTAGTTATGAGCAGTTCTTC
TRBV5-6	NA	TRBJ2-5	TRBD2	CASTSSGGAGETQYF	TGTGCCAGCACGTCTAGCGGGGGGGCAGGGGAGACCCAGTACTTC
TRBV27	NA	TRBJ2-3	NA	CASSSWLSSTDTQYF	TGTGCCAGCAGTTCTTGGCTTTCCAGCACAGATACGCAGTATTTT
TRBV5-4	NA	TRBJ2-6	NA	CASSLATGTGANVLTF	TGTGCCAGCAGCCTCGCTACAGGAACTGGGGCCAACGTCCTGACTTTC
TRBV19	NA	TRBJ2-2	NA	CASSILAGSGELFF	TGTGCCAGTAGTATCCTAGCAGGTTCCGGGGAGCTGTTTTTT
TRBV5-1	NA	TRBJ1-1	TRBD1	CASSLAGTGSMNTEAFF	TGCGCCAGCAGCTTGGCCGGGACAGGGTCAATGAACACTGAAGCTTTCTTT
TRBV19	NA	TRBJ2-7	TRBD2	CASSPGGDNYEQYF	TGTGCCAGTAGTCCCGGGGGGGATAACTACGAGCAGTACTTC
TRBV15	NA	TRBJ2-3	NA	CATSRDQGGGARDTQYF	TGTGCCACCAGCAGAGATCAGGGAGGGGGGGCCAGAGATACGCAGTATTTT
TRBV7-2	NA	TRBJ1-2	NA	CASSSGLYGYTF	TGTGCCAGCAGCTCGGGACTCTATGGCTACACCTTC
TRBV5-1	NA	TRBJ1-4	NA	CASSLDGRDRKLFF	TGCGCCAGCAGCTTGGACGGCCGGGATCGAAAACTGTTTTTT
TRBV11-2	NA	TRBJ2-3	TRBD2	CASSLGTSSGGAADTQYF	TGTGCCAGCAGCTTAGGCACCTCTAGCGGGGGGGCGGCAGATACGCAGTATTTT
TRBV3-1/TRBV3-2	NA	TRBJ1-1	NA	CASTASGGTEAFF	TGTGCCAGCACCGCGTCGGGGGGCACTGAAGCTTTCTTT
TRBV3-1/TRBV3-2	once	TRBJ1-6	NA	CASSPDSRSPLHF	TGTGCCAGCAGCCCCGACAGCCGATCACCCCTCCACTTT
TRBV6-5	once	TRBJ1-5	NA	CASTRTGSQPQHF	TGTGCCAGCACCCGAACAGGATCCCAGCCCCAGCATTTT
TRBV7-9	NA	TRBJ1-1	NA	CASSLATGRKAFF	TGTGCCAGCAGCTTAGCGACAGGCCGGAAGGCTTTCTTT